The 26 T cell receptor beta chains given below trace back to one sample, sequenced in a study of radiotherapy plus CTLA-4 blockade in lung cancer. Sequencing used immunoSEQ multiplex PCR; TCRdb keeps in-frame clones, though not all of them. This table has approximately 72,000 clones, around 82% appearing once. Sample: peripheral blood, taken from a patient treated with radiotherapy plus ipilimumab. The receptors stem from a human donor with non-small cell lung cancer who had a complete response to radiotherapy plus ipilimumab.

The CDR3: CAGRTGGGGYTF. CDR3 bases: TGTGCCGGACGGACAGGGGGCGGGGGCTACACCTTC. The rearrangement joins TRBV30 to TRBJ1-2; TRBD1 matches at 11 bases. Germline CDR1 is GTSNPN and CDR2 is SVGIG (reference sequence). The V gene end was trimmed by 8 bases and the J gene end by 8 bases; junction bases not matched to a gene: 7. This CDR3 comprises 12 residues.

The rearrangement links TRBV7-2 to TRBJ2-1; 7 nucleotides line up with TRBD2. The CDR3 runs 12 residues. Germline CDR1 and CDR2: SGHTA and FQGNSA. J lost 11 bases, V lost 0 bases, and 1 base had no gene match. The CDR3 sequence: CASSLAGGKQFF. Written as DNA, the CDR3 is TGTGCCAGCAGCTTAGCGGGGGGGAAGCAGTTCTTC.

The chain carries TRBV30 and TRBJ1-3, with D possibly matching TRBD1 (6 bases). Germline values: CDR1 GTSNPN, CDR2 SVGIG (reference sequence). The CDR3 runs to 14 residues. With 0 bases removed from V and 5 bases from J, the gap between germline ends came to 11 bases. The CDR3 loop is CAWSVGGTRNTIYF. The CDR3 nucleotides read TGTGCCTGGAGTGTAGGGGGAACGAGAAACACCATATATTTT. Together with reference TRBV30 and TRBJ1-3, the CDR3 gives the full variable domain: SQTIHQWPATLVQPVGSPLSLECTVEGTSNPNLYWYRQAAGRGLQLLFYSVGIGQISSEVPQNLSASRPQDRQFILSSKKLLLSDSGFYLCAWSVGGTRNTIYFGEGSWLTVV.

This clone occurred many times. The chain combines TRBV4-1 with TRBJ1-4; no clear D gene. The CDR3 totals 16 residues. V was shortened by 5 bases and J by 6 bases, with 19 bases between the two germline ends. Germline V lookup: CDR1 MGHRA, CDR2 YSYEKL. CDR3: CASSTFSVIRDEKLFF. The DNA of the CDR3 is TGCGCCAGCAGCACCTTTTCTGTAATAAGGGATGAAAAACTGTTTTTT.

This chain joins TRBV7-2 and TRBJ2-1; 10 bases match TRBD2. CDR1 is SGHTA, CDR2 FQGNSA, per germline. The CDR3 has 14 amino acids. The V segment lost 3 bases and the J segment 8 bases; nucleotides outside the gene matches: 4. CDR3 sequence: CASSLGLARDEQFF. For the CDR3, the DNA is TGTGCCAGCAGCTTGGGACTAGCGCGCGATGAGCAGTTCTTC. Drawing the rest from reference TRBV7-2 and TRBJ2-1, the complete variable domain is GAGVSQSPSNKVTEKGKDVELRCDPISGHTALYWYRQSLGQGLEFLIYFQGNSAPDKSGLPSDRFSAERTGGSVSTLTIQRTQQEDSAVYLCASSLGLARDEQFFGPGTRLTVL.

The V gene is TRBV18, the J gene TRBJ1-5; no clear D gene. The CDR3 spans 12 residues. Germline CDR1 reads KGHSH; CDR2 reads LQKENI. V was trimmed by 4 bases and J by 3 bases, leaving 4 bases between them. The CDR3 protein is CASSLPNQPQHF. CDR3 nucleotide sequence: TGTGCCAGCTCACTTCCCAATCAGCCCCAGCATTTT.

The V call is TRBV10-1, the J call TRBJ2-7, with D possibly matching TRBD1 (6 bases). The germline CDR1 and CDR2 sequences are WNHNN and SYGVQD (reference sequence). The CDR3 length is 14 residues. The germline V and J ends were trimmed by 6 bases and 6 bases, with 18 bases remaining between them. Here the CDR3 reads CASRRDTYSSEQYF. Here the CDR3 DNA reads TGCGCCAGCAGACGGGACACCTATTCATCCGAGCAGTACTTC.

This clone is a singleton in its sample. The chain uses TRBV5-5 and TRBJ2-1; D gene unclear. CDR3 length: 12 amino acids. The ends were cut back, 0 bases at V and 5 bases at J, with 3 bases in the middle. CDR1 and CDR2 (germline): SGHKS, YYEKEE (reference sequence). The CDR3 DNA reads as TGTGCCAGCAGCTTGGCCGACAATGAGCAGTTCTTC. It specifies CASSLADNEQFF.

The chain carries TRBV14 and TRBJ2-1, with 10 bases identical to TRBD1. Germline CDR1 and CDR2: SGHDN and FVKESK. J gave up 8 bases and V 3 bases, and 10 bases lay outside the gene matches. The CDR3 length is 16 residues. CDR3 in amino acids: CASSQGQGKRSDEQFF. CDR3 DNA sequence: TGTGCCAGCAGCCAGGGACAGGGGAAACGCAGCGATGAGCAGTTCTTC. The whole variable domain, filled in from reference TRBV14 and TRBJ2-1, reads EAGVTQFPSHSVIEKGQTVTLRCDPISGHDNLYWYRRVMGKEIKFLLHFVKESKQDESGMPNNRFLAERTGGTYSTLKVQPAELEDSGVYFCASSQGQGKRSDEQFFGPGTRLTVL.

The J gene is TRBJ2-5, the V gene TRBV11-3; no firm D call. V was shortened by 2 bases and J by 1 base, with 14 bases between the two germline ends. CDR1 SGHNT and CDR2 YENEEA come from the germline V gene. The CDR3 has 16 residues. The CDR3 sequence is CASSLKGGSLQETQYF. The DNA for the CDR3 is TGTGCCAGCAGCTTAAAGGGCGGAAGCCTCCAAGAGACCCAGTACTTC.

The CDR3 protein is CASSPRGANTEAFF. In DNA form, the CDR3 reads TGTGCCAGCAGCCCTAGAGGGGCGAACACTGAAGCTTTCTTT. The gene calls are TRBV7-8 and TRBJ1-1; D possibly corresponds to TRBD1 (5 bases). CDR3 length: 14 residues. V lost 5 bases and J 1 base, leaving 11 bases between the germline ends. Per the germline V gene, CDR1 is SGHVS and CDR2 is FQNEAQ.

The chain joins TRBV6-5 to TRBJ1-6; TRBD1 agrees at 8 bases. This CDR3 spans 16 amino acids. The germline V gene has CDR1 MNHEY and CDR2 SVGAGI. The J segment lost 7 bases and the V segment lost 1 base, leaving 6 bases of the junction unmatched. The CDR3 sequence is CASSYYLTGANSPLHF. The CDR3 bases are TGTGCCAGCAGTTACTACTTGACAGGGGCCAATTCACCCCTCCACTTT.

The chain employs TRBV2 and TRBJ1-5, with D uncertain. From germline, CDR1 is SNHLY and CDR2 FYNNEI. The V end was cut by 7 bases, the J end by 0 bases, with 10 bases between. The CDR3 contains 14 residues. In DNA, the CDR3 is TGTGCCAGCATGTCGATGTATAGCAATCAGCCCCAGCATTTT. This translates into CASMSMYSNQPQHF.

This clone was observed a single time. The chain has TRBV27 and TRBJ1-5; TRBD1 matches 8 bases. CDR1 is MNHEY and CDR2 is SMNVEV in the germline V gene (reference sequence). The CDR3 loop spans 14 amino acids. Trimming removed 3 bases from V and 3 bases from J; junction bases left unmatched: 1. CDR3 protein: CASSLTGVNQPQHF. DNA for the CDR3: TGTGCCAGCAGTTTGACAGGGGTCAATCAGCCCCAGCATTTT.

The J gene is TRBJ1-2, the V gene TRBV7-9; no reliable D call. Trimming removed 0 bases from V and 0 bases from J, with 14 bases in between. In germline, CDR1 is SEHNR, CDR2 FQNEAQ (reference sequence). The CDR3 spans 17 residues. Here the CDR3 reads CASSLALQQIPNYGYTF. In DNA form, the CDR3 reads TGTGCCAGCAGCTTAGCGCTCCAGCAGATCCCTAACTATGGCTACACCTTC.

This chain uses TRBV5-6 with TRBJ1-2, with D maybe TRBD1 (5 bases). The CDR3 contains 15 residues. Germline CDR1 SGHDT, CDR2 YYEEEE. Trimming cost V 6 bases and J 2 bases, with 17 bases left between them. The CDR3 loop reads CASTPPLRGNYGYTF. The CDR3 nucleotides are TGTGCCAGCACTCCCCCCCTACGGGGGAACTATGGCTACACCTTC. Complete variable domain (other parts from reference TRBV5-6 and TRBJ1-2): DAGVTQSPTHLIKTRGQQVTLRCSPKSGHDTVSWYQQALGQGPQFIFQYYEEEERQRGNFPDRFSGHQFPNYSSELNVNALLLGDSALYLCASTPPLRGNYGYTFGSGTRLTVV.

This chain links TRBV15 with TRBJ1-2, with D possibly being TRBD1 (6 bases). The CDR3 covers 14 residues. With 3 bases removed from V and 1 base from J, the gap between germline ends came to 9 bases. Germline assignment: CDR1 LNHNV and CDR2 YYDKDF (reference sequence). The CDR3 nucleotides are TGTGCCACCAGCAGCGGGACACTTAACTATGGCTACACCTTC. Amino acid sequence: CATSSGTLNYGYTF.

The rearrangement uses TRBV19 and TRBJ1-6; 7 bases map to TRBD1. Germline trimming cut 1 base from V and 9 bases from J; bases unmatched to any gene: 3. Germline V gene data show CDR1 as LNHDA and CDR2 as SQIVND (reference sequence). CDR3 length: 14 residues. The CDR3 sequence is CASSIVGTVSPLHF. The CDR3 coding sequence is TGTGCCAGTAGTATAGTTGGGACAGTTTCACCCCTCCACTTT.

The J gene is TRBJ2-2, the V gene TRBV7-9; the D is unclear. The germline V gene has CDR1 SEHNR and CDR2 FQNEAQ (reference sequence). The CDR3 extends over 14 amino acids. Trimming stripped 1 base from V and 7 bases from J, with 10 bases between. The CDR3 loop reads CASSLGLDGGELFF. DNA of the CDR3: TGTGCCAGCAGCTTAGGCCTAGACGGCGGGGAGCTGTTTTTT.

This chain links TRBV5-4 with TRBJ2-3, with D unclear. Between the trimmed V and J ends, which lost 3 bases and 2 bases, there was a span of 10 bases. Germline CDR1 and CDR2: SGHNT and YYREEE (reference sequence). The CDR3 length is 14 residues. Here the CDR3 DNA reads TGTGCCAGCAGCTCGACTCCATTCACAGATACGCAGTATTTT. This gives the protein CASSSTPFTDTQYF.

V is TRBV7-2 and J is TRBJ1-4; perhaps TRBD1 as D (6 bases). CDR3 size: 15 residues. Trimming removed 3 bases from V and 6 bases from J, with 14 bases in between. CDR1 and CDR2 from the germline V gene are SGHTA and FQGNSA. CDR3: CASSFAQGLDEKLFF. CDR3 DNA: TGTGCCAGCAGCTTCGCACAGGGTTTGGATGAAAAACTGTTTTTT.

V is TRBV11-3 and J is TRBJ2-7; maybe TRBD2 (5 bases). The V gene lost 5 bases and the J gene lost 2 bases, with 10 bases spanning the gap. Germline loops: CDR1 SGHNT, CDR2 YENEEA. The CDR3 sequence is 13 residues long. The CDR3 sequence is CASSRTGPYEQYV. DNA for the CDR3: TGTGCCAGCAGCCGGACTGGGCCCTACGAGCAGTACGTC.

This clone was seen only a few times. The V and J genes are TRBV6-5 and TRBJ1-1; 7 bases match TRBD1. The junction had 10 bases not matched to a gene; V was cut back by 5 bases and J by 13 bases. Per the germline V gene, CDR1 is MNHEY and CDR2 is SVGAGI. CDR3 size: 12 residues. The DNA for the CDR3 is TGTGCCAGCAGTGAATCGTACAGGGGAATTTTCTTT. Translated: CASSESYRGIFF.

The V gene is TRBV9, the J gene TRBJ2-5; D perhaps matches TRBD1 (6 bases). The CDR3 totals 16 residues. Trimming stripped 0 bases from V and 3 bases from J, with 15 bases between. Germline-derived CDR1 and CDR2 are SGDLS and YYNGEE. Written as DNA, the CDR3 is TGTGCCAGCAGCGTAGGAGGGGGTGGATACGAAGAGACCCAGTACTTC. This sequence encodes CASSVGGGGYEETQYF. The complete variable domain, with remaining parts taken from reference TRBV9 and TRBJ2-5, reads DSGVTQTPKHLITATGQRVTLRCSPRSGDLSVYWYQQSLDQGLQFLIQYYNGEERAKGNILERFSAQQFPDLHSELNLSSLELGDSALYFCASSVGGGGYEETQYFGPGTRLLVL.

V is TRBV19 and J is TRBJ1-2, with 7 bases matching TRBD1. In germline, CDR1 is LNHDA, CDR2 SQIVND (reference sequence). Trimming took 4 bases from V and 5 from J; bases not matched to a gene: 7. CDR3 length: 14 amino acids. The CDR3 loop is CASSTNEQGYGYTF. In DNA form, the CDR3 reads TGTGCCAGTAGTACTAACGAACAGGGGTATGGCTACACCTTC.

The V and J genes are TRBV18 and TRBJ1-5; 7 nucleotides agree with TRBD1. Germline-derived CDR1 and CDR2 are KGHSH and LQKENI. The CDR3 is 13 amino acids. V dropped 3 bases and J dropped 5; count of bases not matched to a gene: 1. The CDR3 spells CASSPGTDQPQHF. CDR3 bases: TGTGCCAGCTCACCCGGGACAGATCAGCCCCAGCATTTT.